This record concerns one TCR beta chain sequence. The antigen is unknown. This sample stems from a study of CXCR3-negative and CXCR3-positive naive CD8 T cells. Whole-study context: Some 130 million TRB reads were obtained overall (about 1.5 +/- 0.3 million per library). Overall study results and limits: More hydrophobic TRB CDR3s occurred in CXCR3-positive than in CXCR3-negative naive cells.

cDNA libraries for TRB were generated by 5' RACE incorporating UMI labels. After re-calling the 5' RACE reads, TCRdb lists one entry per CDR3 protein, DNA absent. This table lists 65,000 to 75,000 distinct CDR3 sequences. CDR1 and CDR2 from the germline V gene are SEHNR and FQNEAQ (reference sequence). CDR3 length: 17 amino acids. The sequence came from a human donor in good health. Some clones in this sample may be carry-over from other donors' samples. What was sequenced was naive CXCR3+ CD8+ T cells from blood. Subset defined: CD45RO-CCR7+CD27+CD95- naive CD8+ T cells expressing CXCR3 (TNR3+). The rearrangement links TRBV7-9 to TRBJ2-1. CDR3 residues: CASSLAPVGRSYNEQFF.